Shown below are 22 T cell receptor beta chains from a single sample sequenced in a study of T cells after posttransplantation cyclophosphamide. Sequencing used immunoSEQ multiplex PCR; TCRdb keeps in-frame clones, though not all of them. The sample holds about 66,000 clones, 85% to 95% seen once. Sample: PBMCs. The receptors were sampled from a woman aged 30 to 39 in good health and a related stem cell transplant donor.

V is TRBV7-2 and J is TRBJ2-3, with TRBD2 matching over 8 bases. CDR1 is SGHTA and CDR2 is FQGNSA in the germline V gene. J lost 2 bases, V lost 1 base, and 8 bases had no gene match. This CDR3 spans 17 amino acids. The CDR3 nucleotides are TGTGCCAGCAGCTTAGGTAGGGGCGGGGGGCCCACAGATACGCAGTATTTT. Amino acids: CASSLGRGGGPTDTQYF.

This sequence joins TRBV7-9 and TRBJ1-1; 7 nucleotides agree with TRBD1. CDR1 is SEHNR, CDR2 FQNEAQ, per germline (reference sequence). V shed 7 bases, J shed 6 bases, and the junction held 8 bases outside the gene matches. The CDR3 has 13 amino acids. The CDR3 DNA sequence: TGTGCCAGCAAGAGACAGGGAGGGGCTGAAGCTTTCTTT. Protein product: CASKRQGGAEAFF.

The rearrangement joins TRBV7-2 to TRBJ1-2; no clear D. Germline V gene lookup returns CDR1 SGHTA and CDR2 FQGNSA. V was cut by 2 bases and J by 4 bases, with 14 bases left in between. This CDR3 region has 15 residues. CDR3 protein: CASSLTAQVGYGYTF. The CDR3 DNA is TGTGCCAGCAGCTTAACCGCCCAGGTGGGCTATGGCTACACCTTC.

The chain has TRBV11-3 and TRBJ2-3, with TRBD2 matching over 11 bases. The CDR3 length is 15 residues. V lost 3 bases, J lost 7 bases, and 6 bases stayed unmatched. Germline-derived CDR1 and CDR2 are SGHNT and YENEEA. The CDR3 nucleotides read TGTGCCAGCAGCTTTAGCGGGGGGGCGAGAAATACGCAGTATTTT. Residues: CASSFSGGARNTQYF.

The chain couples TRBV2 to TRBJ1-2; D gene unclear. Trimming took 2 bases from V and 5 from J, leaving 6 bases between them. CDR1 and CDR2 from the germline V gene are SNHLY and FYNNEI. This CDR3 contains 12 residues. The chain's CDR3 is CASSEQGYGYTF. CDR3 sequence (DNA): TGTGCCAGCAGTGAACAAGGGTATGGCTACACCTTC.

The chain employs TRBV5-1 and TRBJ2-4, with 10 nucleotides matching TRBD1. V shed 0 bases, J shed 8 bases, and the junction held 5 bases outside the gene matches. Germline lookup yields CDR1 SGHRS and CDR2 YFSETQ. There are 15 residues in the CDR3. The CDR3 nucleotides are TGCGCCAGCAGCTTGGATGGGACAGGGGTGGACATTCAGTACTTC. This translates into CASSLDGTGVDIQYF. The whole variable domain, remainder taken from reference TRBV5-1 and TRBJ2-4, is KAGVTQTPRYLIKTRGQQVTLSCSPISGHRSVSWYQQTPGQGLQFLFEYFSETQRNKGNFPGRFSGRQFSNSRSEMNVSTLELGDSALYLCASSLDGTGVDIQYFGAGTRLSVL.

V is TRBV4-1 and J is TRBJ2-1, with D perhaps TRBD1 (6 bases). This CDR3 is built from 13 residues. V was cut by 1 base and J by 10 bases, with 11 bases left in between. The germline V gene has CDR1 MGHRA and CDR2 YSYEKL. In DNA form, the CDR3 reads TGCGCCAGCAGCCAAGTGGGGGCCCAGGAGCAGTTCTTC. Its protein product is CASSQVGAQEQFF.

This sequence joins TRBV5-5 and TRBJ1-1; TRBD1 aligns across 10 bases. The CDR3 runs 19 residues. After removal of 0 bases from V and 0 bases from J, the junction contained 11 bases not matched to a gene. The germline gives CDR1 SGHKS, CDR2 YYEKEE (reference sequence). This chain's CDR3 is CASSLAHGTGDHMNTEAFF. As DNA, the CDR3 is TGTGCCAGCAGCTTGGCCCACGGGACAGGGGACCACATGAACACTGAAGCTTTCTTT.

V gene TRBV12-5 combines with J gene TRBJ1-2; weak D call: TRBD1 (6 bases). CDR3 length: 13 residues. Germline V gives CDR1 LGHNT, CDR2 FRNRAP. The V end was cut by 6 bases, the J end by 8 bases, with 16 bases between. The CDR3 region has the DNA TGTGCTAGTGGATGGGAGGGGGTGAGAGGCTACACCTTC. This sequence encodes CASGWEGVRGYTF.

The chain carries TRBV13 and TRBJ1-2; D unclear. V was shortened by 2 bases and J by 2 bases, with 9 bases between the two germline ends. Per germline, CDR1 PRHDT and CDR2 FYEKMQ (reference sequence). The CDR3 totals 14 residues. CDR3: CASSLLGDNYGYTF. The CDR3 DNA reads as TGTGCCAGCAGCTTATTAGGTGACAACTATGGCTACACCTTC.

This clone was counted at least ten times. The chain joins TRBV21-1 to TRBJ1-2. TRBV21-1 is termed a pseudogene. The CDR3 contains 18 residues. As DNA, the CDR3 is TGTGCCAGCAGCATCCGAGACAAGGGAGCACACCTAGGCTATGGCTACACCTTC. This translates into CASSIRDKGAHLGYGYTF.

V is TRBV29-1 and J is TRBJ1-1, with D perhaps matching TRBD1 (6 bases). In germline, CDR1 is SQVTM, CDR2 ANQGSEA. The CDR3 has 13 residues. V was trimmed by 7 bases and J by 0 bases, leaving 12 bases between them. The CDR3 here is CSAGEDMNTEAFF. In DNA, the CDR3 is TGCAGCGCAGGGGAGGATATGAACACTGAAGCTTTCTTT. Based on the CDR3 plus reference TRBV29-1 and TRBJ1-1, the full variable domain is SAVISQKPSRDICQRGTSLTIQCQVDSQVTMMFWYRQQPGQSLTLIATANQGSEATYESGFVIDKFPISRPNLTFSTLTVSNMSPEDSSIYLCSAGEDMNTEAFFGQGTRLTVV.

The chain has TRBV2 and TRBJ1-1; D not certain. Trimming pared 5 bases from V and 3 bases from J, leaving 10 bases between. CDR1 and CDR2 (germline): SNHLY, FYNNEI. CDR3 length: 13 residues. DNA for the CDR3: TGTGCCAGCAGTCTCTTAGAGGACACTGAAGCTTTCTTT. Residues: CASSLLEDTEAFF.

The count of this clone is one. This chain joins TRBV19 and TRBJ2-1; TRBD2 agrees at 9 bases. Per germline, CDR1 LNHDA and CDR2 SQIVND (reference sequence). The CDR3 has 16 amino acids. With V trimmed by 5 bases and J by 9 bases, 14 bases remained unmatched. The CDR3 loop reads CASSPWAAGGSSEQFF. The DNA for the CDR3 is TGTGCCAGTAGTCCTTGGGCAGCGGGGGGTTCAAGTGAGCAGTTCTTC.

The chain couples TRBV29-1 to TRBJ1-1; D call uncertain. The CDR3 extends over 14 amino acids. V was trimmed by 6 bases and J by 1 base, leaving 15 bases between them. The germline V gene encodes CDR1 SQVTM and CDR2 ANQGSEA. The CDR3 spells CSVTSGNSNTEAFF. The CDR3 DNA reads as TGCAGCGTCACGAGCGGGAACTCGAACACTGAAGCTTTCTTT.

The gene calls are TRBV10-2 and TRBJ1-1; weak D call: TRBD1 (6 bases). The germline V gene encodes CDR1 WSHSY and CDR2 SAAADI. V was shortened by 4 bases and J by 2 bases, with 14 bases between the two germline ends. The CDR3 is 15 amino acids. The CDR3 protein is CASSVTRGPNTEAFF. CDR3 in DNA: TGCGCCAGCAGTGTGACACGGGGGCCTAACACTGAAGCTTTCTTT.

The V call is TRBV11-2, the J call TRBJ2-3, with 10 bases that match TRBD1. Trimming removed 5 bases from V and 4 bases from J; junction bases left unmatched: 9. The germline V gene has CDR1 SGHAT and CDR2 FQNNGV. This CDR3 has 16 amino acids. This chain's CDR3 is CASSRYGTGVADTQYF. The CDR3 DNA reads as TGTGCCAGCAGCCGCTACGGGACAGGGGTCGCAGATACGCAGTATTTT.

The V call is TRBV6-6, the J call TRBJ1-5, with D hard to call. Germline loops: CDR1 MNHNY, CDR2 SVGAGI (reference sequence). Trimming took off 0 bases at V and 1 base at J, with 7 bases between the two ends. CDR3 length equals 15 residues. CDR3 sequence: CASSYSEWSNQPQHF. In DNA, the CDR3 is TGTGCCAGCAGTTACTCGGAGTGGAGCAATCAGCCCCAGCATTTT.

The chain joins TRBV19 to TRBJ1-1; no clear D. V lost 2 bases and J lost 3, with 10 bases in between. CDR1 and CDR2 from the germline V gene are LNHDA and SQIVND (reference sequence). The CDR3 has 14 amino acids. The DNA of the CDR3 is TGTGCCAGTAGTATATTGGCGGGGTACACTGAAGCTTTCTTT. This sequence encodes CASSILAGYTEAFF.

The CDR3 DNA sequence: TGTGCCAGCAGCTTCGACAGGGGTACAGATACGCAGTATTTT. Translated: CASSFDRGTDTQYF. The rearrangement joins TRBV7-3 to TRBJ2-3; 8 nucleotides align to TRBD1. CDR1 is SGHTA and CDR2 is FQGTGA in the germline V gene. The CDR3 loop spans 14 amino acids. Trimming took 3 bases from V and 3 from J; bases not matched to a gene: 2.

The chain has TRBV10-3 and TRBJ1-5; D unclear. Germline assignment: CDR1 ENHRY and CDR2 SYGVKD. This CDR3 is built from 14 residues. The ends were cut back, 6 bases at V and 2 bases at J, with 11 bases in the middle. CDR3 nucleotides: TGTGCCATCAGGCCCAGCTCCGGCAATCAGCCCCAGCATTTT. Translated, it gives CAIRPSSGNQPQHF.

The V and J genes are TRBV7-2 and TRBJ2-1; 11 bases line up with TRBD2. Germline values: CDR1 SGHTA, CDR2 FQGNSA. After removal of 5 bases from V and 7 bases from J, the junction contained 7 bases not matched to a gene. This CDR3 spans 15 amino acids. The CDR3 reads CASSLSGGAGNEQFF. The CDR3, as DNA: TGTGCCAGCAGCCTTAGCGGGGGGGCCGGAAATGAGCAGTTCTTC.